The 27 T cell receptor beta chains reported below all come from one sample, sequenced in a study of blood T cell repertoires in COVID-19. The data were produced by immunoSEQ multiplex PCR, yet TCRdb's version contains in-frame clones alone and is incomplete. The data show 100,000 to 150,000 clones, approximately 90% seen once. The sequencing input was peripheral blood. The receptors here all came from a man over 45 with active or convalescent COVID-19.

This chain joins TRBV19 and TRBJ1-1; 8 bases agree with TRBD1. Germline assignment: CDR1 LNHDA and CDR2 SQIVND (reference sequence). This CDR3 has 17 amino acids. J was trimmed by 4 bases and V by 3 bases; bases with no gene match: 13. As DNA, the CDR3 is TGTGCCAGTAGTATCTTAACCCCAGGGGGCCGGGGCACTGAAGCTTTCTTT. Encoded protein: CASSILTPGGRGTEAFF.

The rearrangement links TRBV5-8 to TRBJ2-7, with 7 bases fitting TRBD1. The CDR3 is 14 amino acids. The germline V gene has CDR1 SGHTS and CDR2 YDEGEE. With 4 bases clipped from V and 5 bases from J, the junction kept 9 bases outside the gene matches. The CDR3 DNA is TGTGCCAGCAGCCGACGACAGGGTCTTGACGAGCAGTACTTC. Translated: CASSRRQGLDEQYF.

CDR3 coding DNA: TGTGCCAGTAGCCTACAGGGTTACGGGGAGCTGTTTTTT. Its protein is CASSLQGYGELFF. V usage is TRBV19 and J usage is TRBJ2-2, with D possibly being TRBD1 (6 bases). V was shortened by 6 bases and J by 7 bases, with 12 bases between the two germline ends. This CDR3 is 13 amino acids long. Germline loops: CDR1 LNHDA, CDR2 SQIVND (reference sequence). Together with reference TRBV19 and TRBJ2-2, the CDR3 gives the full variable domain: DGGITQSPKYLFRKEGQNVTLSCEQNLNHDAMYWYRQDPGQGLRLIYYSQIVNDFQKGDIAEGYSVSREKKESFPLTVTSAQKNPTAFYLCASSLQGYGELFFGEGSRLTVL.

This clone came up once. The CDR3 sequence is CASSFSGRANYGYTF. CDR3 bases: TGTGCCAGCAGTTTCTCTGGCAGGGCTAACTATGGCTACACCTTC. The chain links TRBV28 to TRBJ1-2, with D tentatively TRBD1 (5 bases). Germline CDR1 reads MDHEN; CDR2 reads SYDVKM. With 3 bases removed from V and 0 bases from J, the gap between germline ends came to 11 bases. The CDR3 covers 15 residues.

V gene TRBV10-3 combines with J gene TRBJ2-7; a possible D gene is TRBD1 (6 bases). The length of the CDR3 is 12 residues. Trimming removed 8 bases from V and 3 bases from J, with 11 bases in between. The germline CDR1 and CDR2 sequences are ENHRY and SYGVKD. The CDR3 loop is CAIRGQNYEQYF. The CDR3 bases are TGTGCCATCCGAGGACAGAACTACGAGCAGTACTTC.

The chain carries TRBV6-5 and TRBJ1-4; tentatively, D is TRBD1 (5 bases). From germline, CDR1 is MNHEY and CDR2 SVGAGI. The V end lost 0 bases, the J end lost 5 bases, and 10 bases lay between the germline ends. The CDR3 extends over 15 amino acids. CDR3: CASSYSPRANEKLFF. The CDR3 region has the DNA TGTGCCAGCAGTTACTCCCCCAGGGCCAATGAAAAACTGTTTTTT.

CDR3 in DNA: TGTGCCACCAGTGGGGGCGCGCAGCCCCAGCATTTT. Protein product: CATSGGAQPQHF. The chain carries TRBV24-1 and TRBJ1-5; tentative D call: TRBD1 (5 bases). Trimming stripped 5 bases from V and 7 bases from J, with 8 bases between. CDR3 length: 12 amino acids. From germline, CDR1 is KGHDR and CDR2 SFDVKD.

The genes are TRBV27 and TRBJ2-2; 10 nucleotides align to TRBD1. CDR3 length: 15 amino acids. The V gene's germline CDR1 is MNHEY and CDR2 SMNVEV (reference sequence). J lost 4 bases, V lost 4 bases, and 3 bases had no gene match. The CDR3 DNA follows: TGTGCCAGCAGTTATCGGACAGGGGGCACCGGGGAGCTGTTTTTT. Amino acid sequence: CASSYRTGGTGELFF.

The sample holds one count of this clone. The chain recombines TRBV19 with TRBJ2-1; D is ambiguous. The germline V and J ends were trimmed by 3 bases and 5 bases, with 17 bases remaining between them. CDR1 is LNHDA and CDR2 is SQIVND in the germline V gene (reference sequence). This CDR3 contains 16 residues. The CDR3 DNA is TGTGCCAGTAGTATTAGACTTACTCCGAGCCACAATGAGCAGTTCTTC. Its protein product is CASSIRLTPSHNEQFF.

The rearrangement joins TRBV27 to TRBJ2-5, with TRBD2 matching over 9 bases. Germline assignment: CDR1 MNHEY and CDR2 SMNVEV (reference sequence). The CDR3 extends over 17 amino acids. V was pared by 5 bases and J by 1 base, with 11 bases of the junction left unmatched. CDR3 in DNA: TGTGCCAGCAGTACCCAGGGCGGGAGGGGTTTCCAAGAGACCCAGTACTTC. Its translation is CASSTQGGRGFQETQYF.

This clone appeared a single time. The rearrangement uses TRBV6-1 and TRBJ2-7, with 14 bases that match TRBD2. CDR3 length equals 12 residues. V trimming: 8 bases; J trimming: 9 bases; junction bases outside the gene matches: 3. Germline CDR1 MNHNS, CDR2 SASEGT. The CDR3 sequence is CASGTSGSLQYF. The CDR3 DNA is TGTGCCAGCGGGACTAGCGGGAGTTTGCAGTACTTC.

The rearrangement uses TRBV4-1 and TRBJ2-1, with TRBD1 identical over 7 bases. Germline CDR1 reads MGHRA; CDR2 reads YSYEKL. Losses at the gene ends were 0 bases for V and 5 bases for J; bases not matched to a gene: 10. The CDR3 extends over 17 amino acids. The CDR3 sequence: CASSQDLTDRVDNEQFF. The DNA for the CDR3 is TGCGCCAGCAGCCAAGATCTGACCGACAGGGTAGACAATGAGCAGTTCTTC.

The chain joins TRBV6-4 to TRBJ2-1, with 8 bases lining up with TRBD2. Per germline, CDR1 MRHNA and CDR2 SNTAGT. The CDR3 covers 16 residues. Trimming removed 0 bases from V and 2 bases from J; junction bases left unmatched: 3. CDR3 DNA: TGTGCCAGCAGTGACTCTGCGGGAGGCCCCTACAATGAGCAGTTCTTC. Translation: CASSDSAGGPYNEQFF.

This sequence joins TRBV4-3 and TRBJ2-3; D is possibly TRBD2 (5 bases). V was pared by 0 bases and J by 6 bases, with 7 bases between. CDR3 length: 13 residues. From germline, CDR1 is LGHNA and CDR2 YSLEER. The CDR3 region is CASSQDPGDTQYF. The CDR3 bases are TGCGCCAGCAGCCAAGATCCGGGGGATACGCAGTATTTT.

The rearrangement links TRBV2 to TRBJ2-1; TRBD1 aligns across 8 bases. Germline CDR1 and CDR2: SNHLY and FYNNEI. CDR3 length: 12 amino acids. Trimming at V came to 7 bases and at J to 9 bases, leaving 5 bases not matched to a gene. The CDR3 is CASTDRVPEQFF. Here the CDR3 DNA reads TGTGCCAGCACGGACAGGGTTCCTGAGCAGTTCTTC. The whole variable domain, remainder taken from reference TRBV2 and TRBJ2-1, is EPEVTQTPSHQVTQMGQEVILRCVPISNHLYFYWYRQILGQKVEFLVSFYNNEISEKSEIFDDQFSVERPDGSNFTLKIRSTKLEDSAMYFCASTDRVPEQFFGPGTRLTVL.

This clone was found a few times. V is TRBV12-3 or TRBV12-4 and J is TRBJ1-2, with D tentatively TRBD1 (5 bases). CDR3 length: 12 residues. The germline V and J ends were trimmed by 3 bases and 8 bases, with 10 bases remaining between them. CDR3 in amino acids: CASSFQGTGYTF. In DNA form, the CDR3 reads TGTGCCAGCAGTTTCCAGGGAACCGGCTACACCTTC.

As for this clone: Distinct nucleotide sequences in the sample also encode this CDR3. The chain is built from TRBV6-5 and TRBJ2-7, with 10 positions matching TRBD1. Germline CDR1 and CDR2: MNHEY and SVGAGI. The CDR3 has 13 residues. J was trimmed by 3 bases and V by 5 bases; bases with no gene match: 1. CDR3 DNA sequence: TGTGCCAGCAGTCGGGACAGGGGCTACGAGCAGTACTTC. It yields the protein CASSRDRGYEQYF.

This sequence joins TRBV24-1 and TRBJ2-7, with 7 bases fitting TRBD1. The CDR3 runs to 18 residues. Germline values: CDR1 KGHDR, CDR2 SFDVKD. V was clipped by 9 bases and J by 1 base; unmatched bases: 20. The CDR3 is CATGFRHIPDRISYEQYF. The CDR3 region has the DNA TGTGCCACCGGATTTCGACATATCCCGGACAGGATTTCCTACGAGCAGTACTTC.

The genes are TRBV5-8 and TRBJ2-3; tentatively, D is TRBD1 (6 bases). The germline CDR1 and CDR2 sequences are SGHTS and YDEGEE. The length of the CDR3 is 15 residues. Trimming left V 4 bases short and J 3 bases short, with 15 bases between. CDR3 sequence (DNA): TGTGCCAGCAGCGGGGGCCCCCGGTGGACAGATACGCAGTATTTT. It codes for CASSGGPRWTDTQYF. Full variable domain (missing parts from reference TRBV5-8 and TRBJ2-3): EAGVTQSPTHLIKTRGQQATLRCSPISGHTSVYWYQQALGLGLQFLLWYDEGEERNRGNFPPRFSGRQFPNYSSELNVNALELEDSALYLCASSGGPRWTDTQYFGPGTRLTVL.

The V call is TRBV29-1, the J call TRBJ1-5, with D possibly matching TRBD1 (6 bases). Germline V CDR1 and CDR2: SQVTM, ANQGSEA. Deletions cut 7 bases from V and 4 bases from J, with 11 bases between. CDR3 length: 12 residues. The CDR3 DNA follows: TGCAGCGCAAGGACAGAGAATCAGCCCCAGCATTTT. Protein product: CSARTENQPQHF. The whole variable domain, remainder taken from reference TRBV29-1 and TRBJ1-5, is SAVISQKPSRDICQRGTSLTIQCQVDSQVTMMFWYRQQPGQSLTLIATANQGSEATYESGFVIDKFPISRPNLTFSTLTVSNMSPEDSSIYLCSARTENQPQHFGDGTRLSIL.

This chain links TRBV10-3 with TRBJ2-7; D perhaps matches TRBD2 (5 bases). Germline-derived CDR1 and CDR2 are ENHRY and SYGVKD. The CDR3 runs 13 residues. V dropped 2 bases and J dropped 2 bases, with 7 bases sitting between them. The CDR3 loop reads CAISERRAYEQYF. The CDR3 nucleotides read TGTGCCATCAGTGAGCGGCGGGCCTACGAGCAGTACTTC.

The chain combines TRBV6-5 with TRBJ2-5; 8 bases align to TRBD1. The CDR3 has 14 amino acids. The ends lost 6 bases at V and 2 bases at J; junction bases unmatched: 5. The V gene's germline CDR1 is MNHEY and CDR2 SVGAGI. The CDR3, as DNA: TGTGCCAGCAGCATAGGACAGGGTCAAGAGACCCAGTACTTC. Protein: CASSIGQGQETQYF.

V is TRBV28 and J is TRBJ2-1; 14 bases are a match to TRBD2. CDR3 size: 15 residues. Trimming took 6 bases from V and 9 from J; bases not matched to a gene: 7. CDR1 is MDHEN and CDR2 is SYDVKM in the germline V gene. The CDR3 region has the DNA TGTGCCAGCAGCCAGGGACTAGCGGGAGCGGCTGAGCAGTTCTTC. Translating gives CASSQGLAGAAEQFF.

The rearrangement joins TRBV5-1 to TRBJ2-3; D may be TRBD1 (6 bases). Germline values: CDR1 SGHRS, CDR2 YFSETQ. Trimming pared 0 bases from V and 4 bases from J, leaving 15 bases between. The CDR3 sequence is 16 residues long. The CDR3 DNA follows: TGCGCCAGCAGCTTGGAGGACAGCAGCTTGGCAGATACGCAGTATTTT. It is translated as CASSLEDSSLADTQYF.

V usage is TRBV6-5 and J usage is TRBJ2-7; 8 positions agree with TRBD1. V was clipped by 6 bases and J by 7 bases; unmatched bases: 8. CDR1 is MNHEY and CDR2 is SVGAGI in the germline V gene. This CDR3 spans 13 amino acids. As DNA, the CDR3 is TGTGCCAGCAGCTTACAGGGGGTAGGGGAGCAGTACTTC. Amino acid sequence: CASSLQGVGEQYF.

The chain combines TRBV18 with TRBJ1-3; TRBD1 matches 7 bases. The CDR3 runs 16 residues. CDR1 and CDR2 (germline): KGHSH, LQKENI. V gave up 1 base and J gave up 0 bases; unmatched junction bases: 3. The CDR3 is CASSPQGAASGNTIYF. The DNA for the CDR3 is TGTGCCAGCTCACCACAGGGGGCAGCCTCTGGAAACACCATATATTTT.

This chain links TRBV10-2 with TRBJ1-2, with D maybe TRBD1 (6 bases). The CDR3 length is 16 residues. Germline V gene sequence: CDR1 WSHSY, CDR2 SAAADI. The V and J ends lost 3 bases and 3 bases respectively, with 17 bases between them. CDR3 amino acids: CASSDIRGRLDYGYTF. CDR3 in DNA: TGCGCCAGCAGTGATATCAGGGGCCGGCTGGACTATGGCTACACCTTC.